Below, one T cell receptor beta chain is given with its context. This specimen belongs to a study of T cells in Graves' hyperthyroidism and ophthalmopathy. The TCR beta CDR3 regions underwent amplification using RNA transcripts as the source. First-round RT-PCR of the TCR CDR3 relied on the HTBI primer set. TCRdb re-analysed the multiplex PCR reads in MiXCR, keeping a single row per CDR3 protein. The data contain roughly 100,000 distinct CDR3 sequences, over 45% of them singletons. Germline assignment: CDR1 SGDLS and CDR2 YYNGEE. This CDR3 comprises 12 residues. V lost 3 bases to trimming and J lost 3 bases, with 6 bases between them.

Sequenced material: blood. The receptor's source is a man aged 35 to 55 with Graves' hyperthyroidism. The chain employs TRBV9 and TRBJ1-2; D gene ambiguous. The CDR3, as DNA: TGTGCCAGCAGCGGGACGGACTATGGCTACACCTTC. As protein: CASSGTDYGYTF.